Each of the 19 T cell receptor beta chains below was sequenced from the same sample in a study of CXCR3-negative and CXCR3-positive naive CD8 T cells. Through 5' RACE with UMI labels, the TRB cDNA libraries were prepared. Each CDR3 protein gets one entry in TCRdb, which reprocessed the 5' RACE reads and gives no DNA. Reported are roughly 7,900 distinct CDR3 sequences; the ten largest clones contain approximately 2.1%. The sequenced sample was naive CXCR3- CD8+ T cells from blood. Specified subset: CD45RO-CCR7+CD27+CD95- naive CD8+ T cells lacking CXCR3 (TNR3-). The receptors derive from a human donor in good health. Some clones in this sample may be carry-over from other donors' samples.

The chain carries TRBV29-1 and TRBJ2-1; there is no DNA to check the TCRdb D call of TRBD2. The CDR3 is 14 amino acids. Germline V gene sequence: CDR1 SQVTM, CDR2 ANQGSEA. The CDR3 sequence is CSVEDLAGYNEQFF.

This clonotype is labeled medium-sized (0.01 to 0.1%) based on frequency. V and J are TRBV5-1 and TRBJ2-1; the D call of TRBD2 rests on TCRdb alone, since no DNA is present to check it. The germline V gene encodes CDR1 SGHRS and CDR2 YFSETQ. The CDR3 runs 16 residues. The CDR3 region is CASSLFPSGKNNEQFF.

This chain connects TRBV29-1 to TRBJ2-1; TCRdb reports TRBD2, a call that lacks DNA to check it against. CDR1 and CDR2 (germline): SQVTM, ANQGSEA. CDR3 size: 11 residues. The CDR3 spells CSVEVGPEQFF.

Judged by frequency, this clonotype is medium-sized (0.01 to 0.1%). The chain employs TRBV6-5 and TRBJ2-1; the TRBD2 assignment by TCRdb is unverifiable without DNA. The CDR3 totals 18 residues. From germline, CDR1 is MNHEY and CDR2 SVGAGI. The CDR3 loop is CASSYSTRTSESYNEQFF.

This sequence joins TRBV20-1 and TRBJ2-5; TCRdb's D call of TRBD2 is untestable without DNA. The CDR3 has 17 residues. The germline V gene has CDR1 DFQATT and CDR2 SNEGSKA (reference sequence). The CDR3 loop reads CSARGTLAGGPGETQYF.

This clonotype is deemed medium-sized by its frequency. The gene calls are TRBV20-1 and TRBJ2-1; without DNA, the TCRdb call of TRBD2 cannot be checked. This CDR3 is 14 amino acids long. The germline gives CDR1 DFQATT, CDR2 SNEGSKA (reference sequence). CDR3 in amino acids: CSAKSGVSYNEQFF.

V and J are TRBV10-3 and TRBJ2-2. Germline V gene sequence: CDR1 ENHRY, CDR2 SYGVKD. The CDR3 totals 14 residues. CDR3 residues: CAIDTFSGPGSCFF.

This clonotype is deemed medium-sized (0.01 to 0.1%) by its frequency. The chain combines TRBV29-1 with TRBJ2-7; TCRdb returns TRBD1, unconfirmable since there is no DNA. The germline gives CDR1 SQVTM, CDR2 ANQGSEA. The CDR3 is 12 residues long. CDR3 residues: CSVWGDSYEQYF.

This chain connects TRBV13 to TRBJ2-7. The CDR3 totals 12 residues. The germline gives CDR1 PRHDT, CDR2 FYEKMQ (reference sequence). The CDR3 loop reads CASSFQNYEQYF. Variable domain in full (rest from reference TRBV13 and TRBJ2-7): AAGVIQSPRHLIKEKRETATLKCYPIPRHDTVYWYQQGPGQDPQFLISFYEKMQSDKGSIPDRFSAQQFSDYHSELNMSSLELGDSALYFCASSFQNYEQYFGPGTRLTVT.

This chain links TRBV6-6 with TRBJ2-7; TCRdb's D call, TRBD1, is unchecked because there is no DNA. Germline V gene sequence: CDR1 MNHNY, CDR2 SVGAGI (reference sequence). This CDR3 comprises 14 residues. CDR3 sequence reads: CASSLRDGSYEQYF.

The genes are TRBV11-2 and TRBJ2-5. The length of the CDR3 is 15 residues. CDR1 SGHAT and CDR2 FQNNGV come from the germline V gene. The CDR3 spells CASSLGWRDQETQYF.

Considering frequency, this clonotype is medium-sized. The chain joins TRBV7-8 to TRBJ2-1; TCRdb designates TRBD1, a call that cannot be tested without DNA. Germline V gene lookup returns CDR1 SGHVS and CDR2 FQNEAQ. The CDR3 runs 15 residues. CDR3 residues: CASSGGHRGDNEQFF.

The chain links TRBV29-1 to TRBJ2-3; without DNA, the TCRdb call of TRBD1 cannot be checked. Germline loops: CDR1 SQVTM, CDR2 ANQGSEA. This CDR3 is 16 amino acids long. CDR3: CSVEGTGGPPPDTQYF.

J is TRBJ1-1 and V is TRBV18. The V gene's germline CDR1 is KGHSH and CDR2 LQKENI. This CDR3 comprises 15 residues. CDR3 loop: CASSHPGVRNTEAFF. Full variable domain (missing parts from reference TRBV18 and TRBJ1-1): NAGVMQNPRHLVRRRGQEARLRCSPMKGHSHVYWYRQLPEEGLKFMVYLQKENIIDESGMPKERFSAEFPKEGPSILRIQQVVRGDSAAYFCASSHPGVRNTEAFFGQGTRLTVV.

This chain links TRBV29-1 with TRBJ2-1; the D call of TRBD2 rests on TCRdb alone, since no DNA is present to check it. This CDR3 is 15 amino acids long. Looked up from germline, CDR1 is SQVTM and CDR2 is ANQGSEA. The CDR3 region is CSVEDDGGPYNEQFF.

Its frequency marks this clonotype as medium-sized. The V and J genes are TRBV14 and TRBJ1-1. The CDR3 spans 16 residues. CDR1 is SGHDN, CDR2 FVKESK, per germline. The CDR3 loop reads CASSQDGEGVETEAFF.

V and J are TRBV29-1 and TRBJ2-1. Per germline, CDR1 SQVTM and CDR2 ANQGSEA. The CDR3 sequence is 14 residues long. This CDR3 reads CSVVGQGYYNEQFF.

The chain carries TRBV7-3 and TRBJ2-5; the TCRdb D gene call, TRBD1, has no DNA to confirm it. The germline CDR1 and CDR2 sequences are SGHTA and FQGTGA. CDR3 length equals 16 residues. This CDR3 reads CASSLVGPHGTETQYF.

The CDR3 protein is CASSPGQGGGTGELFF. This sequence joins TRBV19 and TRBJ2-2; the D gene TCRdb calls, TRBD1, cannot be checked with no DNA. The germline gives CDR1 LNHDA, CDR2 SQIVND (reference sequence). This CDR3 spans 16 amino acids.